The 20 T cell receptor beta chains listed next were all sequenced from one sample in a study of T cells in Graves' hyperthyroidism and ophthalmopathy. Amplification targeted TCR beta CDR3 regions from RNA transcripts. An initial round of RT-PCR targeting the TCR CDR3 relied on the HTBI primer set. TCRdb reprocessed the multiplex PCR reads via MiXCR and lists one record per CDR3 protein. The sample carries around 300,000 distinct CDR3 sequences, about 25% recorded once. Sequenced material: blood. Every receptor here comes from a man between 40 and 49 years old with Graves' hyperthyroidism that later progressed to Graves' ophthalmopathy.

This clonotype was seen many times. J is TRBJ1-1 and V is TRBV19, with D unclear. Germline V gene data show CDR1 as LNHDA and CDR2 as SQIVND (reference sequence). V gave up 7 bases and J gave up 8 bases, with 20 bases separating them. The CDR3 is made up of 14 amino acids. CDR3 in DNA: TGTGCCAGTACCCGCCCCACCGACTTAGGAGAAGCTTTCTTT. As protein: CASTRPTDLGEAFF.

The genes are TRBV12-3 or TRBV12-4 and TRBJ2-2; D remains ambiguous. This CDR3 is built from 12 residues. V gave up 7 bases and J gave up 2 bases, with 5 bases separating them. As DNA, the CDR3 is TGTGCCAGCACCACCAACACCGGGGAGCTGTTTTTT. Its translation is CASTTNTGELFF.

This clonotype came up many times. The V gene is TRBV20-1, the J gene TRBJ1-1; 7 bases fit TRBD1. J gave up 6 bases and V 0 bases, and 10 bases lay outside the gene matches. Germline V CDR1 and CDR2: DFQATT, SNEGSKA (reference sequence). The CDR3 covers 15 residues. DNA of the CDR3: TGCAGTGCTAGAGATATTAGTACCGGGACAGCTGAAGCTTTCTTT. It yields the protein CSARDISTGTAEAFF.

The chain combines TRBV6-1 with TRBJ2-7; D ambiguous. CDR1 is MNHNS, CDR2 SASEGT, per germline. Trimming took off 1 base at V and 2 bases at J, with 9 bases between the two ends. The CDR3 length is 14 residues. In DNA form, the CDR3 reads TGTGCCAGCAGTGAAGAGGTTGGACCCTACGAGCAGTACTTC. Its translation is CASSEEVGPYEQYF.

This sequence joins TRBV11-2 and TRBJ2-6, with D possibly being TRBD2 (5 bases). The CDR3 extends over 15 amino acids. V was trimmed by 5 bases and J by 2 bases, leaving 10 bases between them. Germline CDR1 is SGHAT and CDR2 is FQNNGV. CDR3 loop: CASSPPGTGANVLTF. CDR3 DNA sequence: TGTGCCAGCAGCCCACCGGGGACTGGGGCCAACGTCCTGACTTTC.

This clonotype came up many times. This chain uses TRBV7-3 with TRBJ2-6, with D perhaps matching TRBD2 (6 bases). Germline assignment: CDR1 SGHTA and CDR2 FQGTGA. The CDR3 has 19 amino acids. V was trimmed by 5 bases and J by 0 bases, leaving 20 bases between them. DNA of the CDR3: TGTGCCAGCAGCCTCCCAGAAATAGCGGACCCCTCTGGGGCCAACGTCCTGACTTTC. Amino acid sequence: CASSLPEIADPSGANVLTF.

This clonotype has ten or more counts. The chain joins TRBV4-2 to TRBJ1-5, with TRBD1 matching 8 bases. With V trimmed by 4 bases and J by 0 bases, 5 bases remained unmatched. From germline, CDR1 is LGHNA and CDR2 YNFKEQ. The CDR3 has 16 amino acids. CDR3 DNA sequence: TGTGCCAGCAGCCCGACAGGGGACTATAGCAATCAGCCCCAGCATTTT. Its translation: CASSPTGDYSNQPQHF.

The J gene is TRBJ2-5, the V gene TRBV7-9; no clear D gene. CDR3 length: 15 amino acids. The V and J ends lost 0 bases and 4 bases respectively, with 12 bases between them. The germline V gene has CDR1 SEHNR and CDR2 FQNEAQ (reference sequence). This CDR3 reads CASSLAHGPTETQYF. The CDR3 DNA sequence: TGTGCCAGCAGCTTAGCCCACGGGCCGACAGAGACCCAGTACTTC.

The chain carries TRBV30 and TRBJ1-2; D may be TRBD1 (6 bases). CDR1 GTSNPN and CDR2 SVGIG come from the germline V gene (reference sequence). This CDR3 comprises 14 residues. V lost 3 bases, J lost 8 bases, and 19 bases lay in between. DNA of the CDR3: TGTGCCTGGAGCAAAACCGGACAGTTGGGCGGCTACACCTTC. Translation: CAWSKTGQLGGYTF.

In this sample, this clonotype is medium-sized. The CDR3 sequence is CSASLAGNYEQYF. In DNA form, the CDR3 reads TGCAGTGCTAGCCTAGCGGGAAACTACGAGCAGTACTTC. The chain has TRBV20-1 and TRBJ2-7; the match to TRBD2 covers 9 bases. This CDR3 has 13 amino acids. V shed 3 bases, J shed 3 bases, and the junction held 3 bases outside the gene matches. Germline V gene data show CDR1 as DFQATT and CDR2 as SNEGSKA (reference sequence).

This clonotype was observed many times. A read error may account for a junction end that differs from germline. J is TRBJ2-7 and V is TRBV7-9, with 8 bases matching TRBD1. Germline CDR1 and CDR2: SEHNR and FQNEAQ (reference sequence). CDR3 length: 12 amino acids. The CDR3 sequence: CASSYTDRGSRF. The CDR3 DNA sequence: TGTGCCAGCTCCTATACTGACAGGGGCAGTCGGTTC.

This clonotype was counted only a few times. V and J are TRBV19 and TRBJ1-5; D perhaps matches TRBD1 (5 bases). V gave up 3 bases and J gave up 5 bases, with 14 bases separating them. This CDR3 is built from 15 residues. Germline loops: CDR1 LNHDA, CDR2 SQIVND (reference sequence). The CDR3 spells CASSMGRARDQPQHF. The CDR3, as DNA: TGTGCCAGTAGTATGGGCAGGGCGAGGGATCAGCCCCAGCATTTT.

This clonotype was seen repeatedly, ten times or more. The rearrangement joins TRBV5-6 to TRBJ2-7, with D uncertain. Germline values: CDR1 SGHDT, CDR2 YYEEEE. The CDR3 totals 13 residues. Deletions cut 3 bases from V and 3 bases from J, with 10 bases between. CDR3 protein: CASSSGPLYEQYF. The CDR3 DNA reads TGTGCCAGCAGCTCGGGCCCTCTCTACGAGCAGTACTTC. Complete variable domain (other parts from reference TRBV5-6 and TRBJ2-7): DAGVTQSPTHLIKTRGQQVTLRCSPKSGHDTVSWYQQALGQGPQFIFQYYEEEERQRGNFPDRFSGHQFPNYSSELNVNALLLGDSALYLCASSSGPLYEQYFGPGTRLTVT.

This clonotype was seen at least ten times. J is TRBJ2-7 and V is TRBV5-1; D may match TRBD1 or TRBD2 (5 bases each). Deletions cut 0 bases from V and 5 bases from J, with 12 bases between. This CDR3 is 14 amino acids long. The germline gives CDR1 SGHRS, CDR2 YFSETQ. The CDR3 region has the DNA TGCGCCAGCAGCTTGGGGGACCACATAGACGAGCAGTACTTC. Residues: CASSLGDHIDEQYF. Using reference TRBV5-1 and TRBJ2-7 for the parts outside the CDR3, the full variable domain is KAGVTQTPRYLIKTRGQQVTLSCSPISGHRSVSWYQQTPGQGLQFLFEYFSETQRNKGNFPGRFSGRQFSNSRSEMNVSTLELGDSALYLCASSLGDHIDEQYFGPGTRLTVT.

This chain joins TRBV20-1 and TRBJ1-5, with a weak D call TRBD1 (5 bases). Trimming removed 5 bases at V and 9 bases at J, with 20 bases between. The CDR3 consists of 14 residues. From germline, CDR1 is DFQATT and CDR2 SNEGSKA (reference sequence). The CDR3 DNA follows: TGCAGTGCTCCTGGGGACCGTCCGGATGGGCCCCAGCATTTT. Its translation: CSAPGDRPDGPQHF.

This clonotype was recorded once. The chain employs TRBV19 and TRBJ2-7, with unresolved D. V lost 5 bases and J 1 base, leaving 12 bases between the germline ends. Germline CDR1 and CDR2: LNHDA and SQIVND (reference sequence). The CDR3 covers 14 residues. The CDR3 protein is CASSLSSESYEQYF. CDR3 sequence (DNA): TGTGCCAGTAGTTTATCGTCAGAATCCTACGAGCAGTACTTC.

Only a few counts were recorded for this clonotype. V and J are TRBV6-1 and TRBJ2-5, with D perhaps matching TRBD1 (5 bases). The CDR3 is made up of 16 amino acids. CDR1 MNHNS and CDR2 SASEGT come from the germline V gene. The V end was cut by 5 bases, the J end by 5 bases, with 21 bases between. CDR3 coding DNA: TGTGCCAGCAGTCCAAGTTTAGGGGCAGGTCGGGAGACCCAGTACTTC. Translated: CASSPSLGAGRETQYF.

This clonotype came up many times. The CDR3 loop reads CASSDSGITDTQYF. CDR3 bases: TGCGCCAGCAGCGATAGCGGGATCACAGATACGCAGTATTTT. V is TRBV10-2 and J is TRBJ2-3, with 8 nucleotides matching TRBD2. The CDR3 loop spans 14 amino acids. Trimming removed 6 bases from V and 2 bases from J; junction bases left unmatched: 4. The germline CDR1 and CDR2 sequences are WSHSY and SAAADI.

This clonotype was found many times. The CDR3 DNA reads as TGTGCCACCAGTGATGGACCAATGGCCGAGCAGTACTTC. This codes for CATSDGPMAEQYF. The V gene is TRBV24-1, the J gene TRBJ2-7; D ambiguous. This CDR3 is built from 13 residues. CDR1 is KGHDR, CDR2 SFDVKD, per germline. V was clipped by 3 bases and J by 6 bases, with 11 bases between them.

This chain uses TRBV10-3 with TRBJ2-5; D is possibly TRBD2 (5 bases). Per germline, CDR1 ENHRY and CDR2 SYGVKD. CDR3 length: 15 amino acids. Trimming stripped 4 bases from V and 3 bases from J, with 15 bases between. CDR3 DNA: TGTGCCATCAGTGGGGGTAGCGCACTTAAAGAGACCCAGTACTTC. It encodes CAISGGSALKETQYF.